This T cell receptor (beta chain) emerged from a study of PD-1 blockade in mismatch repair-deficient tumors. Study-wide results and limits: After pembrolizumab, tumor-resident clones rose rapidly, then generally contracted before radiologic responses.

This clone appeared once. Its antigen is not known. The germline V gene has CDR1 MNHNS and CDR2 SASEGT. The J segment lost 4 bases and the V segment lost 3 bases, leaving 2 bases of the junction unmatched. The CDR3 has 13 residues. Assay: immunoSEQ multiplex PCR; the TCRdb copy retains only in-frame clones and omits some. Among more than 40,000 clones listed, about 80% were seen once. All patients were mismatch repair deficient, assessed by either PCR or immunohistochemistry. The input for sequencing was peripheral blood, taken 4 weeks after starting pembrolizumab. The chain has TRBV6-1 and TRBJ1-2, with 7 nucleotides matching TRBD1. This clonotype was obtained from an adult with mismatch repair-deficient cancer. The CDR3 nucleotides are TGTGCCAGCAGTGACCGGACAGGCTATGGCTACACCTTC. Protein: CASSDRTGYGYTF.